This T cell receptor (beta chain) was observed in a study of T cells in Graves' hyperthyroidism and ophthalmopathy. Broader study findings: Most clonotypes expanded in the thyroid (above 0.001) were also present in blood. By a 13 V-J model, ophthalmopathy was set apart from stable hyperthyroidism.

The CDR3 regions of TCR beta were amplified from RNA transcripts. The study used the HTBI primer set for a first-round RT-PCR of the TCR CDR3. One entry per CDR3 protein results from TCRdb running MiXCR on the multiplex PCR reads. The sample comprises over 250,000 distinct CDR3 sequences, around 15% of which are singletons, and just over 55% rests with the top ten. In regard to this clonotype: Its specificity is unknown.

For ophthalmopathy patients, the Clinical Activity Score was at least 3 and the NOSPECS grade at least 4; duration was under 3 months. Diagnoses were established using clinical symptoms, serum thyroxine and TRAb, thyroid ultrasound and orbital computed tomography. The junction had 6 bases not matched to a gene; V was cut back by 5 bases and J by 2 bases. The CDR3 is 15 amino acids. From germline, CDR1 is SGHNT and CDR2 YENEEA. The receptor comes from a woman aged 55-69 years with Graves' ophthalmopathy. The rearrangement links TRBV11-3 to TRBJ2-1; 7 bases are shared with TRBD2. The sequencing sample was made of blood. The CDR3 sequence is CASSVSGGTYNEQFF. CDR3 DNA: TGTGCCAGCAGCGTTTCCGGGGGGACCTACAATGAGCAGTTCTTC.